This is a list of T cell receptor beta chains from one sample in a study of T cell responses to AZD1222 COVID-19 vaccine. The protocol was immunoSEQ multiplex PCR, while the TCRdb copy is restricted to in-frame clones and leaves out a portion. The sample lists about 53,000 clones, less than 85% seen once, with roughly 27% in the top ten. This material consisted of peripheral blood, taken on day 0 of AZD1222 vaccination. All receptors derive from an adult in good health. Both conserved end residues are part of each CDR3. D genes are given only for firm matches. Expanded clones get a size class; other rows say once, few or many, or leave the size out.

CDR3 length	J gene	clone size	V gene	D gene	CDR3 protein	CDR3 DNA
15	TRBJ2-1	NA	TRBV10-3	NA	CAISERGTINNEQFF	TGTGCCATCAGTGAAAGGGGGACCATCAACAATGAGCAGTTCTTC
15	TRBJ1-4	NA	TRBV18	NA	CASSPRYATNEKLFF	TGTGCCAGCTCACCACGATATGCAACTAATGAAAAACTGTTTTTT
16	TRBJ2-2	NA	TRBV28	TRBD1	CASSLETGQNTGELFF	TGTGCCAGCAGTTTAGAGACAGGGCAAAACACCGGGGAGCTGTTTTTT
14	TRBJ1-6	NA	TRBV27	NA	CAAGGVTYNSPLHF	TGTGCCGCAGGTGGGGTGACCTATAATTCACCCCTCCACTTT
13	TRBJ1-4	NA	TRBV4-3	NA	CASSRNPNEKLFF	TGCGCCAGCAGCCGCAATCCAAATGAAAAACTGTTTTTT
13	TRBJ1-2	NA	TRBV19	NA	CASSIGRNYGYTF	TGTGCCAGTAGTATAGGCAGAAACTATGGCTACACCTTC
15	TRBJ2-5	NA	TRBV5-6	TRBD2	CASSLGTSAEETQYF	TGTGCCAGCAGCTTGGGCACTAGCGCCGAAGAGACCCAGTACTTC
12	TRBJ2-5	NA	TRBV10-2	NA	CATSPGDETQYF	TGCGCCACGTCACCGGGGGATGAGACCCAGTACTTC
15	TRBJ2-3	NA	TRBV5-6	NA	CASSLGSPSTDTQYF	TGTGCCAGCAGCTTGGGTAGCCCGAGCACAGATACGCAGTATTTT
14	TRBJ2-5	NA	TRBV11-2	NA	CASSLEGAFETQYF	TGTGCCAGCAGCTTAGAGGGGGCTTTTGAGACCCAGTACTTC
15	TRBJ1-2	NA	TRBV2	TRBD1	CASSGGQGAPYGYTF	TGTGCCAGCAGTGGGGGGCAGGGGGCCCCCTATGGCTACACCTTC
15	TRBJ2-2	NA	TRBV29-1	NA	CSAKPGQDTTGELFF	TGCAGCGCCAAACCGGGACAAGACACTACCGGGGAGCTGTTTTTT
13	TRBJ2-1	NA	TRBV19	NA	CASSIPGYNEQFF	TGTGCCAGTAGTATTCCGGGCTACAATGAGCAGTTCTTC
14	TRBJ1-5	NA	TRBV10-3	NA	CAISDIISNQPQHF	TGTGCCATCAGCGACATTATTAGCAATCAGCCCCAGCATTTT
16	TRBJ2-1	medium-sized	TRBV7-9	TRBD2	CATRPPTSGSSGEQFF	TGTGCCACCCGACCTCCGACTAGCGGGAGTAGCGGTGAGCAGTTCTTC
12	TRBJ1-1	NA	TRBV19	NA	CASSIRNTEAFF	TGTGCCAGTAGTATTAGAAACACTGAAGCTTTCTTT
16	TRBJ2-1	NA	TRBV11-2	TRBD2	CASSFSSGRFGNEQFF	TGTGCCAGCAGCTTCTCTAGCGGGAGGTTTGGGAATGAGCAGTTCTTC
14	TRBJ2-7	once	TRBV3-1/TRBV3-2	TRBD2	CASSSIAGVYEQYF	TGTGCCAGCAGCTCAATAGCGGGAGTCTACGAGCAGTACTTC
15	TRBJ2-1	NA	TRBV25-1	NA	CASSVGAGLAYEQFF	TGTGCCAGCAGTGTGGGGGCTGGACTGGCTTATGAGCAGTTCTTC
10	TRBJ2-2	NA	TRBV19	NA	CATAAGELFF	TGTGCCACTGCAGCCGGGGAGCTGTTTTTT
14	TRBJ1-1	few	TRBV28	TRBD1	CASSRTGGGTEAFF	TGTGCCAGCAGTCGGACAGGGGGCGGCACTGAAGCTTTCTTT
14	TRBJ1-5	NA	TRBV6-6	NA	CASQITGSNQPQHF	TGTGCCAGCCAGATCACCGGTAGCAATCAGCCCCAGCATTTT
14	TRBJ1-1	NA	TRBV18	NA	CASSPQGTNTEAFF	TGTGCCAGCTCACCCCAGGGCACGAACACTGAAGCTTTCTTT
15	TRBJ2-3	few	TRBV5-1	NA	CASSLSGLPTDTQYF	TGCGCCAGCAGCTTGAGCGGGCTGCCCACAGATACGCAGTATTTT
16	TRBJ1-2	medium-sized	TRBV10-1	NA	CASSDGRDPANYGYTF	TGCGCCAGCAGTGACGGTCGGGACCCAGCTAACTATGGCTACACCTTC
17	TRBJ2-1	NA	TRBV3-1/TRBV3-2	TRBD2	CASSHLTAAGGPNEQFF	TGTGCCAGCAGCCACCTTACCGCAGCGGGAGGGCCGAATGAGCAGTTCTTC
12	TRBJ2-7	NA	TRBV12-3/TRBV12-4	NA	CARPTGSHEQYF	TGTGCCAGGCCAACAGGGAGTCACGAGCAGTACTTC
12	TRBJ2-7	NA	TRBV30	NA	CAWSVWGNEQYF	TGTGCCTGGAGTGTTTGGGGGAACGAGCAGTACTTC
15	TRBJ1-5	NA	TRBV19	TRBD1	CASKTGTGWNQPQHF	TGTGCCAGTAAGACCGGGACAGGGTGGAATCAGCCCCAGCATTTT
14	TRBJ1-4	medium-sized	TRBV3-1/TRBV3-2	TRBD1	CASSQRTGHEKLFF	TGTGCCAGCAGCCAAAGGACAGGGCACGAAAAACTGTTTTTT
13	TRBJ1-2	once	TRBV10-1	NA	CASARTPQNGYTF	TGCGCCAGCGCCCGGACACCTCAGAATGGCTACACCTTC
13	TRBJ2-1	NA	TRBV30	NA	CAWSGGPYNEQFF	TGTGCCTGGAGTGGCGGACCGTACAATGAGCAGTTCTTC
13	TRBJ1-2	NA	TRBV28	TRBD1	CASSYTGGTGYTF	TGTGCCAGCAGTTACACAGGGGGAACTGGCTACACCTTC
13	TRBJ2-7	NA	TRBV4-1	NA	CASSQDGPYEQYF	TGCGCCAGCAGCCAAGATGGGCCATACGAGCAGTACTTC
11	TRBJ2-5	NA	TRBV11-2	NA	CASSAQETQYF	TGTGCCAGCAGCGCCCAAGAGACCCAGTACTTC
13	TRBJ1-2	NA	TRBV7-9	NA	CASSETGRGGYTF	TGTGCCAGCAGCGAAACAGGGCGCGGCGGCTACACCTTC
15	TRBJ2-3	NA	TRBV24-1	NA	CATSDGFGVEDTQYF	TGTGCCACCAGTGATGGGTTCGGTGTTGAAGATACGCAGTATTTT
19	TRBJ1-5	NA	TRBV19	TRBD1	CASSTRTGGETYSNQPQHF	TGTGCCAGTAGTACTCGGACAGGGGGCGAAACTTATAGCAATCAGCCCCAGCATTTT
15	TRBJ1-6	NA	TRBV5-5	NA	CASSLESNRVSPLHF	TGTGCCAGCAGCTTGGAATCCAACAGGGTCTCACCCCTCCACTTT
15	TRBJ1-5	once	TRBV7-2	TRBD1	CASSSKHRTGQPQHF	TGTGCCAGCAGCTCGAAACACAGGACAGGGCAGCCCCAGCATTTT
20	TRBJ2-2	few	TRBV3-1/TRBV3-2	TRBD2	CASSQRTSGRAMGNTGELFF	TGTGCCAGCAGCCAAAGGACTAGCGGGAGGGCCATGGGAAACACCGGGGAGCTGTTTTTT
15	TRBJ2-7	NA	TRBV7-9	TRBD1	CASSLAETGLGEQYF	TGTGCCAGCAGCTTAGCCGAGACAGGGCTGGGCGAGCAGTACTTC
16	TRBJ2-3	NA	TRBV15	TRBD1	CATSRGTGQITDTQYF	TGTGCCACCAGCAGGGGGACAGGCCAAATCACAGATACGCAGTATTTT
13	TRBJ1-1	once	TRBV24-1	NA	CATSAGRDTEAFF	TGTGCCACCAGTGCGGGCAGGGACACTGAAGCTTTCTTT
12	TRBJ2-7	NA	TRBV6-5	TRBD2	CASSTPGGEQYF	TGTGCCAGCAGCACCCCGGGAGGGGAGCAGTACTTC
15	TRBJ2-7	few	TRBV2	TRBD2	CASSGTSGSSYEQYF	TGTGCCAGCAGTGGGACTAGCGGGAGCTCCTACGAGCAGTACTTC
14	TRBJ1-3	NA	TRBV7-8	NA	CASSFPGTGNTIYF	TGTGCCAGCAGCTTTCCGGGAACTGGAAACACCATATATTTT
13	TRBJ1-1	NA	TRBV6-4	NA	CASSIDGFTEAFF	TGTGCCAGCAGTATAGATGGATTCACTGAAGCTTTCTTT
14	TRBJ1-3	NA	TRBV27	NA	CASSYPPHFDTIYF	TGTGCCAGCAGTTATCCCCCCCATTTTGACACCATATATTTT
16	TRBJ1-5	NA	TRBV18	NA	CASSPWAGYSNQPQHF	TGTGCCAGCTCACCGTGGGCTGGATATAGCAATCAGCCCCAGCATTTT
12	TRBJ2-7	NA	TRBV10-2	TRBD2	CASSGAGGEQYF	TGCGCCAGCAGTGGGGCGGGAGGCGAGCAGTACTTC
14	TRBJ2-7	NA	TRBV10-3	NA	CAISESLQGGEQYF	TGTGCCATCAGTGAGTCATTGCAGGGCGGCGAGCAGTACTTC
17	TRBJ2-1	NA	TRBV24-1	TRBD2	CATSDRLAGVGFGEQFF	TGTGCCACCAGTGACAGACTAGCGGGAGTGGGTTTTGGTGAGCAGTTCTTC
15	TRBJ1-1	few	TRBV24-1	NA	CATSEGLTENTEAFF	TGTGCCACCAGTGAGGGCTTGACAGAGAACACTGAAGCTTTCTTT
15	TRBJ2-5	NA	TRBV18	TRBD1	CASSPLRTGGETQYF	TGTGCCAGCTCACCACTGAGGACAGGGGGAGAGACCCAGTACTTC
19	TRBJ2-1	NA	TRBV4-1	TRBD2	CTSSHPGLAGGSSYNEQFF	TGCACCAGCAGCCATCCCGGACTAGCGGGAGGGAGCTCCTACAATGAGCAGTTCTTC
13	TRBJ2-7	NA	TRBV6-5	NA	CASSYPQADEQYF	TGTGCCAGCAGTTACCCCCAGGCAGACGAGCAGTACTTC
17	TRBJ2-1	NA	TRBV7-2	NA	CASSLVSGRGYGNEQFF	TGTGCCAGCAGCTTAGTAAGTGGAAGGGGATACGGGAATGAGCAGTTCTTC
15	TRBJ2-2	once	TRBV25-1	TRBD1	CASSDTGGWTGELFF	TGTGCCAGCAGTGACACAGGGGGGTGGACCGGGGAGCTGTTTTTT
16	TRBJ2-3	few	TRBV5-1	TRBD1	CASKNRRQGGTDTQYF	TGCGCCAGTAAAAATCGTAGGCAGGGGGGCACAGATACGCAGTATTTT